The source of this T cell receptor (beta chain) is a study of cytomegalovirus exposure and HLA in healthy donors. Trimming left V 0 bases short and J 1 base short, with 7 bases between. This CDR3 contains 15 residues. CDR1 and CDR2 from the germline V gene are SGHNT and YYREEE (reference sequence). Study conclusions and caveats: Most TCR beta V segments were productive about 87% or about 30% of the time in an earlier analysis. Highest at DRB1 and lowest at HLA-C, TCR association rates differed among HLA loci in a later analysis.

Notes on this clone: Its antigen remains unknown.

The PCR had 60 Vbeta and 13 Jbeta primers. Here immunoSEQ multiplex PCR was the method, and the copy in TCRdb shows in-frame clones only, minus some. Among around 200,000 clones listed, about 62% were seen once. The source material was PBMCs. The sequence was collected from a man aged 40-49 years in good health and CMV-seronegative. The V gene is TRBV5-4, the J gene TRBJ2-2, with D hard to call. The chain's CDR3 is CASSLGGGNTGELFF. The CDR3, as DNA: TGTGCCAGCAGCTTGGGCGGCGGGAACACCGGGGAGCTGTTTTTT.